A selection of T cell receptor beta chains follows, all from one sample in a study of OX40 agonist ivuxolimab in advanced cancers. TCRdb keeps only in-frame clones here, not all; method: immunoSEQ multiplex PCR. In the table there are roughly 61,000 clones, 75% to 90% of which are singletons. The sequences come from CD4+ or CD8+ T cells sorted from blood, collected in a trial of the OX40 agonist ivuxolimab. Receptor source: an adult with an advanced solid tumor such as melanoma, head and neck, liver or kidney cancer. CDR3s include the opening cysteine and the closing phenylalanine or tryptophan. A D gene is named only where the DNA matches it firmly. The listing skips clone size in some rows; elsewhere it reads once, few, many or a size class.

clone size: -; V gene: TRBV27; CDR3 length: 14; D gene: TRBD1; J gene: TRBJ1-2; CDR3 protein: CASSFYGQGYGYTF; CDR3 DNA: TGTGCCAGCAGTTTTTACGGACAGGGTTATGGCTACACCTTC
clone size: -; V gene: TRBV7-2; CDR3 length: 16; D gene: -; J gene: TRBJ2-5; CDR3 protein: CASSLAPPGGGETQYF; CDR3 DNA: TGTGCCAGCAGCTTAGCGCCGCCAGGGGGAGGGGAGACCCAGTACTTC
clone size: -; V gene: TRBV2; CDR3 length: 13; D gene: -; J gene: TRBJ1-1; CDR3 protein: CASKRQANTEAFF; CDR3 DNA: TGTGCCAGCAAGCGACAGGCCAACACTGAAGCTTTCTTT
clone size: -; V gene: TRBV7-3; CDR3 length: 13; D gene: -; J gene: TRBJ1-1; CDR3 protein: CASSLSGNTEAFF; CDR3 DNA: TGTGCCAGCAGCTTAAGTGGGAACACTGAAGCTTTCTTT
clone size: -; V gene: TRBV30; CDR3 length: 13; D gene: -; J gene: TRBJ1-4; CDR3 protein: CASRGPGNEKLFF; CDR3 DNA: TGTGCCTCAAGGGGCCCCGGTAATGAAAAACTGTTTTTT
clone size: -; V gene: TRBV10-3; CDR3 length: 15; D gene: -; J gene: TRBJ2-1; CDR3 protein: CAIRNSGLSYNEQFF; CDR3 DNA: TGTGCCATCAGGAATAGCGGATTATCCTACAATGAGCAGTTCTTC
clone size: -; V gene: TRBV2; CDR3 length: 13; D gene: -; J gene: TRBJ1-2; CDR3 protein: CASILRGTYGYTF; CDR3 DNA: TGTGCCAGCATATTGAGGGGGACTTATGGCTACACCTTC
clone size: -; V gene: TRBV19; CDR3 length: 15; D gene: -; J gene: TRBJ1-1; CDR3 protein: CASSTGGRGSRQPFF; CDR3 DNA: TGTGCCAGTAGTACTGGGGGTAGGGGGTCACGTCAGCCTTTCTTT
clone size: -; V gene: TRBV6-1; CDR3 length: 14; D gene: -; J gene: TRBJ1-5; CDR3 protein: CASSPAVQGQPQHF; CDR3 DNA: TGTGCCAGCAGTCCAGCGGTCCAGGGTCAGCCCCAGCATTTT
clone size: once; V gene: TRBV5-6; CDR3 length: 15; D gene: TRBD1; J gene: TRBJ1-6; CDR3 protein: CASSLGQGIGSPLHF; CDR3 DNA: TGTGCCAGCAGCTTGGGACAGGGAATCGGATCACCCCTCCACTTT
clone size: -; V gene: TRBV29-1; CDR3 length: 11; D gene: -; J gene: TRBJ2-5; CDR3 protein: CSGAGTETQYF; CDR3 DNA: TGCAGCGGGGCAGGGACGGAGACCCAGTACTTC
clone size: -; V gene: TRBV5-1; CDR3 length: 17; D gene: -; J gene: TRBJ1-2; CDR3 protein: CASSFGAEQIGAGGYTF; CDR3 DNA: TGCGCCAGCAGCTTCGGGGCAGAACAGATCGGCGCCGGGGGCTACACCTTC
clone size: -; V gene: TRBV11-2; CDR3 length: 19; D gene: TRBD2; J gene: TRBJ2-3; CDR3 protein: CASSSSGRAGGLSTDTQYF; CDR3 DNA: TGTGCCAGCAGCTCAAGCGGGAGGGCTGGTGGGTTGAGCACAGATACGCAGTATTTT
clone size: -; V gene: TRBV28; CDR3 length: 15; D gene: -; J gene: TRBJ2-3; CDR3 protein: CASSLKWGPTDTQYF; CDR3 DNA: TGTGCCAGCAGTTTAAAGTGGGGGCCTACAGATACGCAGTATTTT
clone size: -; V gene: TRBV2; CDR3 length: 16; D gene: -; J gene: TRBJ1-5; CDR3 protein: CASSLRVGNSNQPQHF; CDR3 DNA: TGTGCCAGCAGTCTCAGGGTTGGTAATAGCAATCAGCCCCAGCATTTT
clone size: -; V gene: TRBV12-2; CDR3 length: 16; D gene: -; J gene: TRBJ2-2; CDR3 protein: CASRPYSQVNTGELFF; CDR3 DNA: TGTGCAAGTCGCCCCTACTCTCAGGTTAACACCGGGGAGCTGTTTTTT
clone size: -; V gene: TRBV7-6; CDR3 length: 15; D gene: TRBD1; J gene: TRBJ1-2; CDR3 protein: CASSLSGQGSGGYTF; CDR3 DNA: TGTGCCAGCAGCTTAAGCGGACAGGGGTCGGGTGGCTACACCTTC
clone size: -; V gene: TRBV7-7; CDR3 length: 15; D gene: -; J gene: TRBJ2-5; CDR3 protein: CASSESLEYQETQYF; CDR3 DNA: TGTGCTAGCAGCGAAAGCCTAGAGTACCAAGAGACCCAGTACTTC